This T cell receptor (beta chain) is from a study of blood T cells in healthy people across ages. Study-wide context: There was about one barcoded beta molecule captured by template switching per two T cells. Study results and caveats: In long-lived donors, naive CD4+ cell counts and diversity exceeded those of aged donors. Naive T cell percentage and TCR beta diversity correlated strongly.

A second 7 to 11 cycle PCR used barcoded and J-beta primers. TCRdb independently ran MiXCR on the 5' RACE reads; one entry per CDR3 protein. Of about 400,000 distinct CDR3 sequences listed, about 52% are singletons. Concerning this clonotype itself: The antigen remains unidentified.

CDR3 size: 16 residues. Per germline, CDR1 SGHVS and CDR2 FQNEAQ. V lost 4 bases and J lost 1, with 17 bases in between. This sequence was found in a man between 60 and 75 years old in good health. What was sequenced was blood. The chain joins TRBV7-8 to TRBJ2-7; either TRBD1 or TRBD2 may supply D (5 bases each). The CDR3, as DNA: TGTGCCAGCAGCTCTTGGGGGACGACCCAGTCCTACGAGCAGTACTTC. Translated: CASSSWGTTQSYEQYF.